This entry describes one TCR beta chain. Its antigen is still unknown. Qualities for individual bases were not recorded, and no much larger clone is one base off. The data were obtained in a study of blood T cell repertoires in COVID-19 (dated by TCRdb to 2020 to 2022). At the level of the whole study: Samples covering the acute and convalescent phases of COVID-19 were provided by collaborators in the United States, Italy and Spain. The prospective study material was composed of cDNA or gDNA derived from T cells, B-cell-depleted T cells, or PBMCs. The dataset comprised deeply sampled blood TCRbeta repertoires from subjects exposed to, actively infected with, or recovered from COVID-19. A freely available public database, intended as a resource for researchers studying the immune response to SARS-CoV-2, is where the repertoires were released. The samples were drawn from the first 160 participants of the ongoing ImmuneRACE study and from about 1,200 subjects provided by 6 global collaborators. Nearly every sample came with metadata listing a de-identified subject ID, COVID-19 status, age in years and sex. Where HLA class I and class II types were available, the types were taken from metadata supplied by the sample provider, not from assay-based typing.

V and J are truncated by 9 bases and 13 bases respectively, leaving an intervening sequence of 21 bases. The CDR3 holds 12 amino acids from the cysteine to the phenylalanine. CDR3 DNA only is kept here, 36 bases in frame from base 1. The germline V gene (reference sequence) provides CDR1 SEHNR and CDR2 FQNEAQ. Enrolling through a virtual design, the prospective study's participants ranged in age from roughly 18 to 89 years and lived across 20 to 30 United States geographic areas. In the prospective study, participants were assigned to cohorts based on the clinical history participants reported in a screening survey and a study questionnaire. Recovered participants in ImmuneRACE Cohort 3 were defined as having two consecutive negative NP/OP PCR tests, clearance from a healthcare professional, or resolution of symptoms. Mobile phlebotomists in the prospective study collected whole blood, serum and a nasopharyngeal or oropharyngeal swab from every participant. Over a roughly two-month period, participants in the prospective study had the option of providing additional blood draws and questionnaires. Prospective study blood samples were shipped either frozen or at room temperature before DNA extraction.

Overall study outcomes, separate from this receptor: The amount of clinical and demographic metadata varied by source and participant and was provided uncurated.

The immunoSEQ Assay, a bias-controlled multiplex PCR, was used to amplify TCRbeta CDR3 regions from genomic DNA. The paper's processing steps were these. Within the assay, amplification of reference gene primers was used to estimate how many nucleated cells each sample contained. To quantify the absolute abundance of each unique TCRbeta CDR3 rearrangement, sequence reads were collapsed and filtered. Productive Simpson clonality was computed per sample as the square root of Simpson's diversity index over productive rearrangements. Imported from immuneACCESS, the table was reduced by TCRdb to in-frame sequences with V and J called. These copies leave out some clones; in studies compared against another copy, an unresolved V gene accounts for under half, and the cause of the remainder is not known. V and J calls and clone size follow that table, whereas D and trimming were derived from the DNA. Across this sample there are around 140,000 clones, with more than 75% seen only once. Around 11% of the sample goes to the ten largest clones.

The source material was PBMCs or T cells enriched from blood (not recorded which). The chain couples TRBV7-9 to TRBJ2-5; TRBD1 might be the D gene, on 6 matching bases. The source is a man in his 60s who had recovered from COVID-19. The nucleotides are TGTGCCAGTGGCAGGGACAATACCCCAGGGTACTTC. Its amino acids are CASGRDNTPGYF.